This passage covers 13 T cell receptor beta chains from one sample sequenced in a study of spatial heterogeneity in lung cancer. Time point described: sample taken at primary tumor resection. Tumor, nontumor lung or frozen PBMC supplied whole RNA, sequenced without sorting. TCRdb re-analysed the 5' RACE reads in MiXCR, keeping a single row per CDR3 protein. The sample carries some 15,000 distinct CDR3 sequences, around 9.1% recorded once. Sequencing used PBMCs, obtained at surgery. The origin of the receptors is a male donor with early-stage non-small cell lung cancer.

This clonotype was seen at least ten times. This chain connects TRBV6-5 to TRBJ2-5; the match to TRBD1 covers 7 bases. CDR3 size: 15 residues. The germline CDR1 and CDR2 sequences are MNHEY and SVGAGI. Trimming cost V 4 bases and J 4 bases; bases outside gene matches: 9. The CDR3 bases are TGTGCCAGCAGTTCCCGACAGGGCTGGCCAGAGACCCAGTACTTC. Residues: CASSSRQGWPETQYF.

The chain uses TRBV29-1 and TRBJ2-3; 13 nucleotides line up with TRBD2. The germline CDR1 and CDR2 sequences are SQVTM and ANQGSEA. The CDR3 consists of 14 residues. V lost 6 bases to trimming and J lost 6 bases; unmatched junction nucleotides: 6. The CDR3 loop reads CSVTGLAGVDTQYF. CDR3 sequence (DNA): TGCAGCGTGACCGGACTAGCGGGAGTCGATACGCAGTATTTT.

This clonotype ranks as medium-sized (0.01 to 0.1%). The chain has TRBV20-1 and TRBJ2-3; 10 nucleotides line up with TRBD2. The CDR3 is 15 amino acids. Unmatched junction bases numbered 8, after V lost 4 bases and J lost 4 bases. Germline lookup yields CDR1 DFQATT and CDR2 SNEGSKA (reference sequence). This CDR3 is CSANRLAGVADTQYF. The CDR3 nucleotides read TGCAGTGCTAACCGGCTAGCGGGAGTGGCAGATACGCAGTATTTT.

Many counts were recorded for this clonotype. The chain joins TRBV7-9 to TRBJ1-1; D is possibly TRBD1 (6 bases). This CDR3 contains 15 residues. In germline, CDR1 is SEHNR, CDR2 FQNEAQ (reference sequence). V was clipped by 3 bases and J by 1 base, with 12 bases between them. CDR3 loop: CASSFSGTRNTEAFF. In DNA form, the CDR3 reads TGTGCCAGCAGCTTTTCCGGGACAAGGAACACTGAAGCTTTCTTT.

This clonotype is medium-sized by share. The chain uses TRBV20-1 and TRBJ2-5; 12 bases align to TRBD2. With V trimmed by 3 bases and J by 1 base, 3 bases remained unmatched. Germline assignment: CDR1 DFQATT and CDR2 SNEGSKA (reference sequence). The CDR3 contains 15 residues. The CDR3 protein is CSASRTSGVQETQYF. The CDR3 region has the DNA TGCAGTGCTAGTCGGACTAGCGGGGTCCAAGAGACCCAGTACTTC.

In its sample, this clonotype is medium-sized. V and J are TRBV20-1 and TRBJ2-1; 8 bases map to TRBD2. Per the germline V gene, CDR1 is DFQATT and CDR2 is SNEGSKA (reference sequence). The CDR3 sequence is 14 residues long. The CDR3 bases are TGCAGCTCTGTATCCGGGACTAGAGGCAATGAGCAGTTCTTC. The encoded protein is CSSVSGTRGNEQFF.

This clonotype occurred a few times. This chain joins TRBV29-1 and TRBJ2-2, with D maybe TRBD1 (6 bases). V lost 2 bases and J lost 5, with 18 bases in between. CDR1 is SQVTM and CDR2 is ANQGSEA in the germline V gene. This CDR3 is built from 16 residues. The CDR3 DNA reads TGCAGCGTTGAACCAGACGGCAGGGGTTCAACCGGGGAGCTGTTTTTT. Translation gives CSVEPDGRGSTGELFF.

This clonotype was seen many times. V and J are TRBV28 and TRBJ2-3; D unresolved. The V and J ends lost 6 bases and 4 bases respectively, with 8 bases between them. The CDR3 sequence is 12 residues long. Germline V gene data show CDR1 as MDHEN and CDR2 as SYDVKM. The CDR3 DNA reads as TGTGCCAGCAGGTTTCAGGCAGATACGCAGTATTTT. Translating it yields CASRFQADTQYF.

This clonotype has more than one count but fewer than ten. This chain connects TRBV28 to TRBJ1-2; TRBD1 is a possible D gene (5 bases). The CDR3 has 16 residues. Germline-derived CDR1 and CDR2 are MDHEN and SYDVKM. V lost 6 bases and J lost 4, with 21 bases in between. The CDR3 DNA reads TGTGCCAGCAGCTTAGAGGCGGTGTGGCAGGGCTATGGCTACACCTTC. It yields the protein CASSLEAVWQGYGYTF.

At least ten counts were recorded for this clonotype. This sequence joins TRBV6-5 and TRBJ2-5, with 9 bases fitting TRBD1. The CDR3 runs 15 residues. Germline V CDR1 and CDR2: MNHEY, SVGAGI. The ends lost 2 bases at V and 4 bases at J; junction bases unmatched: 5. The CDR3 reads CASSYSADRGETQYF. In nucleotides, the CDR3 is TGTGCCAGCAGTTACAGCGCGGACAGGGGAGAGACCCAGTACTTC.

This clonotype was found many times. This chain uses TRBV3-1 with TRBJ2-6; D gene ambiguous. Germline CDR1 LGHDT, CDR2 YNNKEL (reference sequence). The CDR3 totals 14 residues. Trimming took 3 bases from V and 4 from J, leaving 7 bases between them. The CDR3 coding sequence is TGTGCCAGCAGCCACCGGGTAGGGGCCAACGTCCTGACTTTC. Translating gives CASSHRVGANVLTF.

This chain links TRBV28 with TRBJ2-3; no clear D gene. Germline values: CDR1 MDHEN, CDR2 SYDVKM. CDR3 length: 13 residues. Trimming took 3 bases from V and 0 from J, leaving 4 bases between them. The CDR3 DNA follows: TGTGCCAGCAGTTTCCCTAGCACAGATACGCAGTATTTT. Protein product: CASSFPSTDTQYF.

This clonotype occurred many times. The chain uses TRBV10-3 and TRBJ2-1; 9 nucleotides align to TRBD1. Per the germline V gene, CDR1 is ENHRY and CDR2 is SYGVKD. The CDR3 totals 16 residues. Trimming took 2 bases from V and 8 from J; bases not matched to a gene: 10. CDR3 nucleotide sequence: TGTGCCATCAGTGAGATACCCGGGACAGGGTACGATGAGCAGTTCTTC. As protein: CAISEIPGTGYDEQFF.